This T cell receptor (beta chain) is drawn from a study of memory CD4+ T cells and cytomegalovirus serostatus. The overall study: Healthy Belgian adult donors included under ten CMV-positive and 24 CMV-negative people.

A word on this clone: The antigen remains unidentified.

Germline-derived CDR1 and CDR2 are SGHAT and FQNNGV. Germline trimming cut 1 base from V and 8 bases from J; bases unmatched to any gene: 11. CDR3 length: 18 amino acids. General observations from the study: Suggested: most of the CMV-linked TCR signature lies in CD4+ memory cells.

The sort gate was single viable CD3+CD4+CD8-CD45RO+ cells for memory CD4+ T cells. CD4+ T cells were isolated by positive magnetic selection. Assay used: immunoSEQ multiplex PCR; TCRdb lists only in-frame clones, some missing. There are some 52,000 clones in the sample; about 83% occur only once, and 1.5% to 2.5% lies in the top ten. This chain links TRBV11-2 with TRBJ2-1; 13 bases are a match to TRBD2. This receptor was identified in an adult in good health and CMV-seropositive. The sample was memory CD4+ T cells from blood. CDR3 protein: CASSLGTTGLAGADEQFF. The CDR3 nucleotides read TGTGCCAGCAGCTTAGGTACGACAGGACTAGCGGGAGCGGATGAGCAGTTCTTC.